These T cell receptor beta chains were read from a single sample in a study of shared clonotypes between healthy human individuals. Clones were read by immunoSEQ multiplex PCR, and TCRdb kept only the in-frame ones, dropping some. The data hold about 2.4 million clones, with 80% to 95% observed a single time. The sample consisted of naive CD4+ T cells from PBMCs. Source of these receptors: a young man in good health. Some clones in this sample may be carry-over from other donors' samples. Each CDR3 is given with its conserved first and last residue. A D gene is named only where the DNA matches it firmly. The size entry is marked missing in some rows and otherwise reads once, few, many or a size class.

>14|.|.|TRBJ2-7|TRBV7-3
TGTGCCAGCAGCGCAACAGGGCCCGCCTACGAGCAGTACTTC
CASSATGPAYEQYF
>12|.|TRBD1|TRBJ2-4|TRBV6-6
TGTGCCAGCAGTAACGGATCCAGGGGGCGGTGGTTC
CASSNGSRGRWF
>15|.|.|TRBJ2-1|TRBV5-1
TGCGCCAGCAGCCCAGGGGTTGTGTCCTACAATGAGCAGTTCTTC
CASSPGVVSYNEQFF
>15|.|TRBD2|TRBJ2-5|TRBV6-5
TGTGCCAGCAGTGGACTAGCGGGCGGGAAAGAGACCCAGTACTTC
CASSGLAGGKETQYF
>15|.|.|TRBJ1-2|TRBV28
TGTGCCAGCAGTTTATCGGACAGCCCATCGCGAGGCTACACCTTC
CASSLSDSPSRGYTF
>15|.|.|TRBJ2-5|TRBV9
TGTGCCAGCAGCGTAGCTTCAGGGGACCAAGAGACCCAGTACTTC
CASSVASGDQETQYF
>13|.|.|TRBJ2-3|TRBV28
TGTGCCAGCAGTTCACAGGGTATAGATACGCAGTATTTT
CASSSQGIDTQYF
>17|.|TRBD2|TRBJ2-7|TRBV7-2
TGTGCCAGCAGCTTAGCGGTATCGGGGGGAAGCTCCTACGAGCAGTACTTC
CASSLAVSGGSSYEQYF
>16|.|TRBD1|TRBJ1-1|TRBV27
TGTGCCAGCAGTAAGGGAAGGGGACAGAGTTACACTGAAGCTTTCTTT
CASSKGRGQSYTEAFF
>13|.|TRBD2|TRBJ2-3|TRBV27
TGTGCCAGCACGACTAGCCTGACAGATACGCAGTATTTT
CASTTSLTDTQYF
>17|once|TRBD2|TRBJ2-3|TRBV19
TGTGCCAGTAGTCCCCTAGCGGGACCAACTAGCACAGATACGCAGTATTTT
CASSPLAGPTSTDTQYF
>15|once|TRBD1|TRBJ1-4|TRBV28
TGTGCCAGCAGTACATCCAGACAGGGGGGAGAAAAACTGTTTTTT
CASSTSRQGGEKLFF
>13|.|TRBD1|TRBJ1-2|TRBV7-9
TGTGCCTTACACAGGGGAACGGGCTATGGCTACACCTTC
CALHRGTGYGYTF
>11|.|.|TRBJ1-1|TRBV20-1
TGCAGTGCTAGAGCACACGCTGAAGCTTTCTTT
CSARAHAEAFF
>12|.|.|TRBJ1-6|TRBV5-4
TGTGCCAGCAGCTTGGGCGGCAGACTACTCCACTTT
CASSLGGRLLHF
>13|.|.|TRBJ2-3|TRBV7-3
TGTGCCAGCAGCTACCAGGCCACAGATACGCAGTATTTT
CASSYQATDTQYF
>15|.|.|TRBJ1-4|TRBV25-1
TGTGCCAGCAGTGAATGGACTGGGGCAGGGGAAAAACTGTTTTTT
CASSEWTGAGEKLFF
>13|.|.|TRBJ2-5|TRBV29-1
TGCAGCGTTGGCCCCAACCCCGGGCAGACCCAGTACTTC
CSVGPNPGQTQYF
>12|.|.|TRBJ2-5|TRBV7-8
TGTGCCAGCAGCTCAGGGGCGGAGACCCAGTACTTC
CASSSGAETQYF
>18|.|.|TRBJ1-5|TRBV7-2
TGTGCCAGCAGCCCGGACACAGGGATTCCTATTAGCAATCAGCCCCAGCATTTT
CASSPDTGIPISNQPQHF
>14|.|TRBD2|TRBJ2-1|TRBV7-9
TGTGCCAGCAGCTTAGAACTAGCGGGAGACGAGCAGTTCTTC
CASSLELAGDEQFF
>16|.|.|TRBJ2-7|TRBV27
TGTGCCAGCAGTACGACGGGGCTAGTCCTCTCCTACGAGCAGTACTTC
CASSTTGLVLSYEQYF
>13|.|.|TRBJ2-5|TRBV29-1
TGCAGCGTTGAAATAGTCCGCCAAGAGACCCAGTACTTC
CSVEIVRQETQYF
>13|few|.|TRBJ1-1|TRBV25-1
TGTGCCAGCGGGGCAGGAGCGAACACTGAAGCTTTCTTT
CASGAGANTEAFF
>15|.|.|TRBJ1-2|TRBV30
TGTGCCTGGAGTCCTTCATGGCCCGGGGCAAATGGCTACACCTTC
CAWSPSWPGANGYTF
>13|once|.|TRBJ2-2|TRBV27
TGTGCCAGCTCCCCCATGGAGGTCGGGAAGCTGTTTTTT
CASSPMEVGKLFF
>13|.|.|TRBJ1-1|TRBV7-6
TGTGCCAGCAGCTTATTCGGGAACACTGAAGCTTTCTTT
CASSLFGNTEAFF
>15|.|TRBD1|TRBJ1-2|TRBV11-2
TGTGCCAGCAGCTCCCACCGACAGGGGGCTTATGGCTACACCTTC
CASSSHRQGAYGYTF
>17|.|TRBD1|TRBJ2-7|TRBV5-1
TGCGCCAGCAGCTTGGATGGGGGGACAGGGGTTACCTACGAGCAGTACTTC
CASSLDGGTGVTYEQYF
>19|.|TRBD2|TRBJ2-3|TRBV27
TGTGCCAGCAGTTTATCCCCACTAGCGGGAGCCCCGAAAGGGGATACGCAGTATTTT
CASSLSPLAGAPKGDTQYF
>13|.|.|TRBJ1-1|TRBV28
TGTGCCGGGTGGGACAATCAGAACACTGAAGCTTTCTTT
CAGWDNQNTEAFF
>13|.|.|TRBJ1-1|TRBV28
TGTGCCAGCAGTTTATTGCCAGGAGATTGGCCTTTCTTT
CASSLLPGDWPFF
>15|.|TRBD1|TRBJ2-7|TRBV7-6
TGTGCCAGCAGCCCGAGACAGGGGCGGTCCTACGAGCAGTACTTC
CASSPRQGRSYEQYF
>14|.|.|TRBJ1-5|TRBV5-5
TGTGCCAGCAGCTTGGAGTATAGCAATCAGCCCCAGCATTTT
CASSLEYSNQPQHF
>13|.|.|TRBJ2-7|TRBV28
TGTGCCAGCAGTTTTATCCTCCGGGCCGAGCAGTACTTC
CASSFILRAEQYF
>15|.|TRBD2|TRBJ2-3|TRBV5-1
TGCGCCAGCAGCTTGCCTAGCGGAGCCACAGATACGCAGTATTTT
CASSLPSGATDTQYF
>15|once|.|TRBJ2-5|TRBV7-2
TGTGCCAGCAGCTACTCCGGGACGGTACGAGAGACCCAGTACTTC
CASSYSGTVRETQYF
>13|.|.|TRBJ1-2|TRBV28
TGTGCCAGCAGTTACGGGACGGCCTATGGCTACACCTTC
CASSYGTAYGYTF
>16|.|.|TRBJ2-4|TRBV28
TGTGCCAGCAGCCAAGACAGGAAGCTAGCCAAAAACATTCAGTACTTC
CASSQDRKLAKNIQYF
>16|.|.|TRBJ1-6|TRBV4-1
TGCGCCAGCGCGGCCGGACAGTCGAACTATAATTCACCCCTCCACTTT
CASAAGQSNYNSPLHF
>16|once|.|TRBJ1-4|TRBV5-8
TGTGCCAGCAGCCCCCTTGCGTCTGCAACTAATGAAAAACTGTTTTTT
CASSPLASATNEKLFF
>15|.|.|TRBJ1-2|TRBV7-2
TGTGCCAGCAGCTTGTCAGGGGTTCTCCACTATGGCTACACCTTC
CASSLSGVLHYGYTF
>12|once|.|TRBJ1-2|TRBV9
TGTGCCAGCAGCGCCTCCACACAAGGATACACCTTC
CASSASTQGYTF
>13|.|.|TRBJ2-7|TRBV5-8
TGTGCCAGCAGCTACCTACCAACCTACGAGCAGTACTTC
CASSYLPTYEQYF
>17|.|.|TRBJ2-2|TRBV28
TGTGCCAGCATTCTTACGAGGCAGGGAGAAGAACCCGGGGAGCTGTTTTTT
CASILTRQGEEPGELFF
>17|.|TRBD2|TRBJ2-2|TRBV7-9
TGTGCCAGCAGCCCAACGGCTAGCGGGAGTCTAACCGGGGAGCTGTTTTTT
CASSPTASGSLTGELFF
>15|.|TRBD1|TRBJ2-5|TRBV29-1
TGCACCTTTGCCCCTTCGACAGGGATTCAAGAGACCCAGTACTTC
CTFAPSTGIQETQYF
>13|.|.|TRBJ1-4|TRBV10-3
TGTGCCATCAGTGACTCTCCAAATGAAAAACTGTTTTTT
CAISDSPNEKLFF
>13|.|.|TRBJ1-2|TRBV6-4
TGTGCCAGCAGTGACGAGGTCGGAGGAATCTATACCTTC
CASSDEVGGIYTF
>17|.|.|TRBJ2-2|TRBV5-1
TGCGCCAGCAGCCTTGGGCCTCGGGATTCCAAGACCGGGGAGCTGTTTTTT
CASSLGPRDSKTGELFF
>13|.|.|TRBJ1-2|TRBV19
TGTGCCAGTAAAGAGGTGCCCGGCTATGGCTACACCTTC
CASKEVPGYGYTF
>13|.|TRBD1|TRBJ2-5|TRBV29-1
TGCAGCATCCGGGGACAGACACAAGAGACCCAGTACTTC
CSIRGQTQETQYF
>15|.|.|TRBJ2-3|TRBV7-3
TGTGCCAGCAGCTTAAGCGGGTCAAGCACAGATACGCAGTATTTT
CASSLSGSSTDTQYF
>16|.|TRBD2|TRBJ2-7|TRBV4-3
TGCGCCAGCAGCCAAATAAGGGCTAGCGGCTCCTACGAGCAGTACTTC
CASSQIRASGSYEQYF
>15|.|TRBD1|TRBJ2-7|TRBV9
TGTGCCAGCGCCCGAGTAGGGGGCATCACGGGCGAGCAGTACTTC
CASARVGGITGEQYF